This TCR beta chain was documented in a study of cytomegalovirus exposure and HLA in healthy donors (dated by TCRdb to 2015 to 2018). About the investigation overall: In an earlier analysis of 587 of the donors, about 270 Gb of sequence data and just under 120 million unique TCR beta sequences from 150 million to 200 million T cells were reported. About 280 gigabases of sequencing data and around 88 million unique TCR sequences made up an early release that covered roughly 670 HLA-typed donors. Among the approximately 400 genotyped donors, around 81% belonged to the genetic ancestry cluster associated with self-reported Caucasian donors. The aim of the study was to test whether cataloging public T cell receptors could identify signatures of past pathogen exposure. The study profiled the T cell repertoires of 500 to 800 subjects by immunosequencing and related them to cytomegalovirus serostatus. A separate validation cohort of roughly 130 different subjects was used in addition to the approximately 670-subject first cohort. To predict cytomegalovirus infection status, the study combined high-throughput TCR immunosequencing, statistical association of individual TCRs with disease status, and machine learning. In a later analysis, previously published TCR beta repertoires from 550 to 750 donors were re-analyzed and high-resolution HLA genotyping was added so that TCR occurrence patterns could be studied. Rather than drawing on any new phenotypic data, the later analysis identified candidate immune exposures from TCR beta sequences and the way those sequences occurred across donors. An earlier analysis of approximately 580 of the donors used high-throughput TCR beta sequencing to judge whether each TCR beta V gene segment behaved as functional or pseudogenic. Donor age, sex, ethnicity and CMV serostatus were compiled alongside the repertoire data. A later genetic analysis used genome-wide SNP genotypes for 398 of the 666 donors, treating that subset as a discovery cohort. All discovery cohort repertoires had been generated using a single sequencing platform. HLA typing covered class I and class II loci at four-digit resolution. Typing coverage differed by locus: A, B, C, DRB1 and DQB1 were typed in roughly 620-630 donors, DQA1 in roughly 500, DPA1 in over 600, and DPB1 in 450 to 490. Roughly five DR-DQ haplotypes were handled as single units for association and clustering, since linkage in the cohort was strong. On average, around 200,000 unique TCR beta nucleotide sequences were sequenced per donor among roughly 430 genotyped donors of the cohort, with approximately 18% of those sequences being non-productive. The full study reports these points: A further reported finding was that TCR beta sequences accurately predicted the HLA-A and HLA-B alleles for most subjects in the first cohort. In a later analysis, some 18,000 TCR beta sequences were associated with specific HLA alleles at a false discovery rate of 0.05. A group of highly shared sequence variants was considered likely to be a technical artifact of the sequencing pipeline. Most CMV-associated TCR beta chains appeared to be HLA-restricted in a later analysis, and the HLA associations seemed to be driven largely by CMV exposure. A later analysis found that HLA-associated TCR beta chains were more clonally expanded and had lower generation probabilities than equally common non-associated chains. In an earlier analysis of about 600 of the donors, most TCR beta V segments appeared in productive rearrangements about 87% or about 30% of the time, broadly matching IMGT annotations. In a later analysis, the rate of TCR association differed among HLA loci, with DRB1 alleles having the most associated TCRs and HLA-C alleles having the fewest. The presence/absence analyses assumed that sequencing depth was roughly uniform across donors, and that assumption may not be true. Most TCR sequences were seen in very few donors, while some public TCRs were found in many individuals. A later genetic analysis reported fewer N-insertions in productive TCRs among donors in an Asian-associated ancestry cluster than the roughly 620-donor mean. In the study, some 160 TCR beta chains were listed as associated with cytomegalovirus. The classifier was reported to diagnose cytomegalovirus status with high specificity and sensitivity in both the original and validation cohorts. Strong co-occurrence of HLA alleles, especially DR and DQ, made assigning TCR associations to individual alleles difficult. Because counts were too low, around 17 rarely observed V segments, including chromosome 9 orphons, were left out of the earlier analysis of a few hundred of the donors. Because HLA typing was missing for some donors at each locus, association tests included only the typed subset. The cohort was sequenced for TCR beta chains only, and without alpha or paired-chain data the features that could be detected were limited. A few of the identified cytomegalovirus-associated TCR beta chains were confirmed in vitro to be specific for cytomegalovirus antigens. CMV serostatus was the only immune exposure information available for the cohort. According to the authors, the approach could potentially be generalized to other disease states and immunological phenotypes. Linkage disequilibrium might explain the correlated functional status among segregating V segments, but an unknown experimental factor could not be excluded. Because the 87-base-pair reads could not distinguish some IMGT-functional V segments, including TRBV6-2 and TRBV6-3, those segments were excluded. An association between a missense DCLRE1C variant and V-gene and J-gene trimming of TCR beta chains was found in a later genetic analysis and replicated in an independent cohort. Several of the top co-occurrence clusters appeared to be linked to parvovirus B19, influenza, CMV and Epstein-Barr virus, according to a later analysis.

In total, 630 or so healthy bone marrow donors made up the cohort. At the time of sampling, all cohort members were nominally healthy, though unrecorded immune exposures were likely present. The donor was CMV seronegative and was included in the group of hundreds of seronegative cohort members. A peripheral blood sample was provided by each donor, and peripheral blood mononuclear cells were used for TCR beta sequencing. The Qiagen DNeasy Blood Extraction Kit was used to extract genomic DNA from the blood cell samples. From the germline V gene, CDR1 is SQVTM and CDR2 is ANQGSEA. V loses 7 bases at its end and J loses 5 bases; junction bases beyond the gene matches: 8. From its cysteine to its phenylalanine, the CDR3 spans 12 amino acids. Just the 36-base CDR3 DNA is kept, in frame starting at base 1. With regard to this clone: There is no known antigen for this receptor.

The method was the immunoSEQ multiplex PCR assay. For the multiplex PCR, a mixture combining 60 forward primers for TCR Vbeta segments and 13 reverse primers for TCR Jbeta segments was used. A multiplex PCR assay on genomic DNA amplified the CDR3 region of rearranged TCR beta genes. The Illumina HiSeq System was used to sequence the amplified TCR beta libraries as 87-base-pair reads. Under the source paper's analysis protocol: A later analysis counted about 76 million unique TCR beta chains across the 600 to 850 repertoires, and some 11 million of these chains were shared by at least two donors. Raw reads were error-corrected and collapsed into unique sequences with a nearest-neighbor algorithm that merged closely related sequences to remove PCR and sequencing errors. To assign V, D and J gene segments, CDR3 sequences were aligned to IMGT reference sequences. For a sequence to be retained, at least a six-nucleotide match to both a V gene segment and a J gene segment was required. A rearrangement was called productive if the CDR3 had no stop codons and remained in frame with V and J, and every other rearrangement was called non-productive. Following IMGT convention, CDR3 was defined as the stretch from the second conserved V-encoded cysteine up to the conserved J-encoded phenylalanine. In an earlier analysis of more than 550 of the donors, sequences lacking an unambiguous match to a single V gene segment were excluded. An earlier analysis of a few hundred of the donors classified V segments as functional when productive rearrangements were above 56.7% and as segregating when the standard deviation between donors was above 5%. To diagnose cytomegalovirus status from the catalog of TCR beta chain sequences, a statistical classification framework was built. In a later analysis, TCR nucleotide sequences were compared against IMGT/GENE-DB human TR gene sequences so that V and J genes could be assigned. A later analysis assigned CDR3 sequences and most-parsimonious VDJ recombination scenarios with the TCRdist pipeline. In a later analysis, every TCR beta chain was defined by the combination of its CDR3 amino acid sequence and its V-gene family, and reads without a unique V-gene family were dropped. In a later analysis, several hundred highly shared, low-generation-probability nucleotide sequences were removed to address suspected cross-contamination and a sequencing artifact. In a later analysis, a clonal expansion index was calculated for each public chain from normalized within-repertoire ranks of inferred template counts. A later analysis computed generation probabilities with a VDJ recombination model fitted to out-of-frame rearrangements, and checked the results against IGoR. A later analysis scored TCR-TCR, TCR-HLA and TCR-CMV co-occurrence with hypergeometric tests, applying a repertoire-size bias correction to TCR pairs. A later analysis estimated false discovery rates by permuting HLA or CMV assignments 20 times. In a later analysis, co-occurring TCRs were grouped with DBSCAN, and TCRdist sequence similarity was added when clustering was performed within HLA-allele-positive subsets. Co-occurrence clustering excluded repertoires with fewer than 30,000 or more than 120,000 public chains, plus five with anomalous nucleotide sharing. Not all clones reach the TCRdb copy of this immuneACCESS table, which keeps in-frame sequences only. Checked studies attribute under half of the gap to unresolved V genes and leave the rest unexplained. D and trimming were read from the DNA, whereas the V and J calls and clone size are those reported in that table. The table for this sample records 150,000 to 200,000 clones. The ten top clones hold about 2.2% of the sample.

Source material: PBMCs. The chain is made from TRBV29-1 and TRBJ2-7, and 7 junction bases match TRBD1. This clonotype originated in a man aged 25-45 years in good health and CMV-seronegative. The CDR3 region reads CSAGQAQNEQYF. The nucleotide sequence is TGCAGCGCAGGACAGGCGCAAAACGAGCAGTACTTC.